This T cell receptor beta chain appears in the sequencing data of a study of T cells after yellow fever vaccination. With 5 bases removed from V and 2 bases from J, the gap between germline ends came to 13 bases. The CDR3 contains 14 residues. The germline CDR1 and CDR2 sequences are SGHAT and FQNNGV. Study-wide findings and caveats: Contamination by abundant bulk-population clonotypes could be present in FACS-sorted repertoires. Detected again after the booster were most primary-vaccination clones, at 95% to 98% CD4 and roughly 88% CD8.

This clonotype showed up just a few times. TCRdb recomputed calls from the 5' RACE reads with MiXCR, one row per CDR3 protein. The data hold 50,000 or so distinct CDR3 sequences, with around 6.7% observed a single time. This specimen consisted of CD8+ T cells not binding an NS4B(214-222) dextramer, sorted from PBMCs, obtained more than 35 days after the first yellow fever vaccination. The chain employs TRBV11-2 and TRBJ2-7; the D call may be TRBD1 or TRBD2 (5 bases each). The clonotype comes from a man younger than 30 who received the YFV17D yellow fever vaccine. The CDR3 loop is CASSPGTDTYEQYF. Here the CDR3 DNA reads TGTGCCAGCAGCCCCGGGACGGATACCTACGAGCAGTACTTC.